One sample yielded the 22 T cell receptor beta chains listed below, sequenced in a study of blood T cell repertoires in COVID-19. Generated by immunoSEQ multiplex PCR, the TCRdb table keeps only in-frame clones and is missing some. The sample lists 110,000 to 150,000 clones, just over 85% occurring once. Sample: peripheral blood. The receptors here all came from a woman in her sixties or seventies with acute or convalescent COVID-19.

The V gene is TRBV18, the J gene TRBJ2-3; TRBD1 is a possible D gene (6 bases). Germline CDR1 KGHSH, CDR2 LQKENI. The CDR3 sequence is 17 residues long. Trimming cost V 3 bases and J 1 base, with 17 bases left between them. Written as DNA, the CDR3 is TGTGCCAGCTCACCTCTATGGCAGGGGACGGGCACAGATACGCAGTATTTT. Translated: CASSPLWQGTGTDTQYF.

The CDR3 spells CASSSGMRETQYF. The DNA of the CDR3 is TGTGCCAGCAGCTCAGGGATGCGAGAGACCCAGTACTTC. This chain uses TRBV13 with TRBJ2-5; a weak D match, TRBD1 (5 bases). V lost 4 bases to trimming and J lost 4 bases, with 10 bases between them. Germline CDR1 is PRHDT and CDR2 is FYEKMQ (reference sequence). This CDR3 region has 13 residues.

The rearrangement links TRBV5-1 to TRBJ2-1; no definite D call. The CDR3 is 12 amino acids. Germline V gene data show CDR1 as SGHRS and CDR2 as YFSETQ. V lost 0 bases and J lost 6, with 4 bases in between. The CDR3 nucleotides are TGCGCCAGCAGCTTGGGGAGCAATGAGCAGTTCTTC. It translates to CASSLGSNEQFF.

The gene calls are TRBV7-9 and TRBJ2-3; no clear D. This CDR3 spans 14 amino acids. CDR1 SEHNR and CDR2 FQNEAQ come from the germline V gene (reference sequence). V dropped 1 base and J dropped 0 bases, with 5 bases sitting between them. CDR3 sequence (DNA): TGTGCCAGCAGCTTAGACCGGAGCACAGATACGCAGTATTTT. Amino acid sequence: CASSLDRSTDTQYF. Looking up the rest from reference TRBV7-9 and TRBJ2-3 gives the full variable domain: DTGVSQNPRHKITKRGQNVTFRCDPISEHNRLYWYRQTLGQGPEFLTYFQNEAQLEKSRLLSDRFSAERPKGSFSTLEIQRTEQGDSAMYLCASSLDRSTDTQYFGPGTRLTVL.

There are a few counts of this clone. The chain couples TRBV30 to TRBJ1-6; D not resolved. Trimming cost V 0 bases and J 13 bases, with 16 bases left between them. The V gene's germline CDR1 is GTSNPN and CDR2 SVGIG (reference sequence). This CDR3 spans 14 amino acids. The CDR3 loop is CAWSVTPSQSPLHF. The CDR3 bases are TGTGCCTGGAGTGTAACCCCCTCCCAGTCGCCCCTCCACTTT.

The CDR3 here is CASSQARSSYNEQFF. Written as DNA, the CDR3 is TGTGCCAGCAGCCAAGCTAGGAGCTCCTACAATGAGCAGTTCTTC. The V and J genes are TRBV3-1 (or the pseudogene TRBV3-2) and TRBJ2-1, with D hard to call. The CDR3 sequence is 15 residues long. Trimming removed 1 base from V and 0 bases from J, with 7 bases in between. Germline V gene sequence: CDR1 LGHDT, CDR2 YNNKEL (reference sequence).

This rearrangement joins TRBV5-7 to TRBJ2-7; tentative D call: TRBD1 (8 bases). TRBV5-7 counts as an open reading frame of uncertain function. This CDR3 is built from 14 residues. The V gene lost 1 base and the J gene lost 2 bases, with 10 bases spanning the gap. The CDR3 loop is CASSLTGGAYEQYF. CDR3 DNA: TGTGCCAGCAGCTTGACAGGGGGGGCCTACGAGCAGTACTTC.

This clone occurred a few times. The chain carries TRBV6-2 or TRBV6-3 and TRBJ2-1, with a weak D call TRBD1 (6 bases). V lost 2 bases, J lost 8 bases, and 19 bases lay in between. Germline V gene data show CDR1 as MNHEY and CDR2 as SVGEGT. This CDR3 spans 16 amino acids. The chain's CDR3 is CASSYNRVLKIYEQFF. The CDR3 coding sequence is TGTGCCAGCAGTTACAACAGGGTCCTTAAGATCTATGAGCAGTTCTTC.

This clone was picked up a small number of times. The chain carries TRBV19 and TRBJ2-1; TRBD2 matches at 11 bases. The germline V gene encodes CDR1 LNHDA and CDR2 SQIVND (reference sequence). This CDR3 spans 17 amino acids. The V gene end was trimmed by 0 bases and the J gene end by 2 bases; junction bases not matched to a gene: 3. CDR3 amino acids: CASSIELAGVPYNEQFF. CDR3 nucleotides: TGTGCCAGTAGTATAGAACTAGCGGGGGTCCCCTACAATGAGCAGTTCTTC.

V and J are TRBV6-5 and TRBJ2-7; TRBD2 matches 7 bases. Germline CDR1 is MNHEY and CDR2 is SVGAGI. V shed 4 bases, J shed 9 bases, and the junction held 3 bases outside the gene matches. The CDR3 consists of 11 residues. The CDR3 reads CASSSRLAQYF. The CDR3 coding sequence is TGTGCCAGCAGTTCCCGACTAGCGCAGTACTTC.

This clone was seen only once. The V gene is TRBV3-1 (or the pseudogene TRBV3-2), the J gene TRBJ1-3; TRBD1 is a possible D gene (6 bases). The CDR3 spans 16 residues. V lost 4 bases and J 3 bases, leaving 16 bases between the germline ends. The germline V gene has CDR1 LGHDT and CDR2 YNNKEL (reference sequence). In DNA, the CDR3 is TGTGCCAGCAGCCCAGAACAGGGAGTAGTTGGAAACACCATATATTTT. It codes for CASSPEQGVVGNTIYF.

This clone was seen more than once but under ten times. The V gene is TRBV2, the J gene TRBJ1-4; weak D call: TRBD1 (6 bases). Germline V gene sequence: CDR1 SNHLY, CDR2 FYNNEI. The CDR3 spans 14 residues. V was pared by 6 bases and J by 4 bases, with 12 bases between. The CDR3, as DNA: TGTGCCAGCAGCCAACAGGGAGTTAATGAAAAACTGTTTTTT. As protein: CASSQQGVNEKLFF.

The V call is TRBV30, the J call TRBJ1-1; weak D call: TRBD1 (6 bases). Germline CDR1 GTSNPN, CDR2 SVGIG (reference sequence). This CDR3 is built from 13 residues. Trimming shortened V by 4 bases and J by 4 bases, and 13 bases separated the two germline ends. The CDR3 here is CAWTPDRGTEAFF. CDR3 nucleotides: TGTGCCTGGACGCCGGACAGAGGCACTGAAGCTTTCTTT.

V gene TRBV6-6 combines with J gene TRBJ2-5, with TRBD2 matching 7 bases. The length of the CDR3 is 14 residues. The germline V gene encodes CDR1 MNHNY and CDR2 SVGAGI (reference sequence). V lost 2 bases and J lost 4; bases outside the gene matches: 4. The CDR3 region is CASSYRGGGETQYF. CDR3 DNA sequence: TGTGCCAGCAGTTACCGCGGGGGTGGAGAGACCCAGTACTTC.

The rearrangement joins TRBV5-5 to TRBJ1-6; TRBD1 matches 7 bases. Germline V lookup: CDR1 SGHKS, CDR2 YYEKEE (reference sequence). J gave up 6 bases and V 3 bases, and 6 bases lay outside the gene matches. CDR3 length: 15 residues. The CDR3 bases are TGTGCCAGCAGCTGGGGGACAGTATCTAATTCACCCCTCCACTTT. This encodes CASSWGTVSNSPLHF.

The V and J genes are TRBV9 and TRBJ2-5; 11 nucleotides match TRBD1. This CDR3 comprises 14 residues. J gave up 5 bases and V 3 bases, and 3 bases lay outside the gene matches. The germline CDR1 and CDR2 sequences are SGDLS and YYNGEE. The CDR3 nucleotides read TGTGCCAGCAGCGGGACAGGGGGCATGGAGACCCAGTACTTC. Protein sequence: CASSGTGGMETQYF.

The J gene is TRBJ1-1, the V gene TRBV7-2; D is perhaps TRBD1 (5 bases). Per the germline V gene, CDR1 is SGHTA and CDR2 is FQGNSA. The CDR3 is made up of 13 amino acids. Trimming took off 5 bases at V and 1 base at J, with 8 bases between the two ends. CDR3: CASSTDRNTEAFF. Written as DNA, the CDR3 is TGTGCCAGCAGCACCGACAGGAACACTGAAGCTTTCTTT.

This chain connects TRBV7-8 to TRBJ2-1; TRBD1 aligns across 8 bases. From germline, CDR1 is SGHVS and CDR2 FQNEAQ. The CDR3 covers 13 residues. The J segment lost 9 bases and the V segment lost 1 base, leaving 2 bases of the junction unmatched. The CDR3 DNA sequence: TGTGCCAGCAGCTTAGGAGACAGGGGTGAGCAGTTCTTC. This sequence encodes CASSLGDRGEQFF.

This clone was detected only once. The gene calls are TRBV7-3 and TRBJ1-2; 8 positions match TRBD1. Germline V gives CDR1 SGHTA, CDR2 FQGTGA. The CDR3 is 13 amino acids. V lost 6 bases, J lost 6 bases, and 6 bases stayed unmatched. The CDR3 nucleotides are TGTGCCAGCAGGGAACAGGGGGTTGATGGCTACACCTTC. This sequence encodes CASREQGVDGYTF.

The gene calls are TRBV6-5 and TRBJ2-7, with D possibly TRBD1 on 5 matching bases. CDR1 and CDR2 from the germline V gene are MNHEY and SVGAGI. Trimming pared 6 bases from V and 0 bases from J, leaving 15 bases between. The CDR3 extends over 15 amino acids. The chain's CDR3 is CASRLQQDTSYEQYF. CDR3 DNA sequence: TGTGCCAGCAGATTACAGCAGGACACCTCCTACGAGCAGTACTTC.

CDR3 nucleotide sequence: TGTGCCAGCACGCAACACCGGGGACAGGGCAGCAACCCGTGGTTCTTC. Translating gives CASTQHRGQGSNPWFF. The rearrangement joins TRBV5-4 to TRBJ2-1, with TRBD1 matching over 9 bases. CDR1 is SGHNT and CDR2 is YYREEE in the germline V gene (reference sequence). The CDR3 is made up of 16 amino acids. V dropped 6 bases and J dropped 15; count of bases not matched to a gene: 22.

This chain connects TRBV6-5 to TRBJ1-1; weak D call: TRBD1 (5 bases). V gave up 0 bases and J gave up 5 bases, with 13 bases separating them. The CDR3 length is 15 residues. From germline, CDR1 is MNHEY and CDR2 SVGAGI. CDR3: CASSYSPGDGTEAFF. CDR3 bases: TGTGCCAGCAGTTACTCTCCGGGGGATGGGACTGAAGCTTTCTTT.